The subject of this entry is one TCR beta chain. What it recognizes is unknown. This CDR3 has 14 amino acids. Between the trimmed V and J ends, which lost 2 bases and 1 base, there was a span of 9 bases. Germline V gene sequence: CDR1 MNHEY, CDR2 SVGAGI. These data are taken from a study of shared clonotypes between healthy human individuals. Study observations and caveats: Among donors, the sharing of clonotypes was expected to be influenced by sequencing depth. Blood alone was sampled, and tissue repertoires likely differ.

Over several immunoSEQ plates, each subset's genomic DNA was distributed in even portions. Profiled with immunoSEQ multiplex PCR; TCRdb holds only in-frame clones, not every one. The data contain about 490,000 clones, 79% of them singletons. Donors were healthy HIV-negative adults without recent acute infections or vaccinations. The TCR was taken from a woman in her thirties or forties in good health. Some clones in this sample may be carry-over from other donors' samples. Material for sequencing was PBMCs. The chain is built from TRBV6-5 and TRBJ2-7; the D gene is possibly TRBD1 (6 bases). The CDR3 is CASSYRTGSYEQYF. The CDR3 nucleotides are TGTGCCAGCAGTTACCGTACAGGGTCCTACGAGCAGTACTTC.